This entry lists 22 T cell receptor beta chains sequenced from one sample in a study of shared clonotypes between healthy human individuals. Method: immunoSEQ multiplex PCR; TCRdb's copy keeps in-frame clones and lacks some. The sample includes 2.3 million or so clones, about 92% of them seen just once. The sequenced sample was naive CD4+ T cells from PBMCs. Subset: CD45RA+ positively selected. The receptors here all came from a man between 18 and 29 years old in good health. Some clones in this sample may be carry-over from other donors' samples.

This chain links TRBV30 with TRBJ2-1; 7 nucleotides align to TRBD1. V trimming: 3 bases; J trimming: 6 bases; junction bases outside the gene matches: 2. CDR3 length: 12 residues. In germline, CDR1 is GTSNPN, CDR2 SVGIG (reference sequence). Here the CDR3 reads CAWSDRVNEQFF. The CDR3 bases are TGTGCCTGGAGCGACAGGGTCAATGAGCAGTTCTTC.

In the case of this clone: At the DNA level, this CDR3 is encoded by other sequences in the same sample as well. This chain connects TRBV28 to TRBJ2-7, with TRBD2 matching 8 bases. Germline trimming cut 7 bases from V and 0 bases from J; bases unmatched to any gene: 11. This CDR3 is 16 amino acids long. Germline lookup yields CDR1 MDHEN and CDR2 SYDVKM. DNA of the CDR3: TGTGCCAGCACCCCCGGGGGCGGGAGGAGCTCCTACGAGCAGTACTTC. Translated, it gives CASTPGGGRSSYEQYF. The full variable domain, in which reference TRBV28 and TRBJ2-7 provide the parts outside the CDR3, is DVKVTQSSRYLVKRTGEKVFLECVQDMDHENMFWYRQDPGLGLRLIYFSYDVKMKEKGDIPEGYSVSREKKERFSLILESASTNQTSMYLCASTPGGGRSSYEQYFGPGTRLTVT.

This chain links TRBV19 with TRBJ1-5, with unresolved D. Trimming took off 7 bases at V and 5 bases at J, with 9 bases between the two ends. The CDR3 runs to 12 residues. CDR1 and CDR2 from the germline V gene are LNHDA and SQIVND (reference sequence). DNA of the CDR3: TGTGCCAGTATGGACCTCGATCAGCCCCAGCATTTT. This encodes CASMDLDQPQHF.

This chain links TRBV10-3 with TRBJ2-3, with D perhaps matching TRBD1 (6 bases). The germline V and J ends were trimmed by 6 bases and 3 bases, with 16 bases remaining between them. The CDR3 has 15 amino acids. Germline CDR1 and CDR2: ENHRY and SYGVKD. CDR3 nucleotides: TGTGCCATCAGCGGAGACAGGCATATTACAGATACGCAGTATTTT. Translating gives CAISGDRHITDTQYF.

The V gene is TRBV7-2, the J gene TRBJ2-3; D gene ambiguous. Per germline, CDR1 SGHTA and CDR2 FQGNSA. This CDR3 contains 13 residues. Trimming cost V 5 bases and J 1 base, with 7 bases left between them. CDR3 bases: TGTGCCAGCAGCGCAGGCCGCACAGATACGCAGTATTTT. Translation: CASSAGRTDTQYF. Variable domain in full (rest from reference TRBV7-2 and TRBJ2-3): GAGVSQSPSNKVTEKGKDVELRCDPISGHTALYWYRQSLGQGLEFLIYFQGNSAPDKSGLPSDRFSAERTGGSVSTLTIQRTQQEDSAVYLCASSAGRTDTQYFGPGTRLTVL.

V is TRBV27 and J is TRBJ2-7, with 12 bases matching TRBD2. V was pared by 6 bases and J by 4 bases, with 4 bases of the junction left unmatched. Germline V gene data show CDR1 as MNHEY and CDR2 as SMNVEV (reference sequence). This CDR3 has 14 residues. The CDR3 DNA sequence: TGTGCCAGCAGGAGACTAGCGGGAGTTTACGAGCAGTACTTC. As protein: CASRRLAGVYEQYF.

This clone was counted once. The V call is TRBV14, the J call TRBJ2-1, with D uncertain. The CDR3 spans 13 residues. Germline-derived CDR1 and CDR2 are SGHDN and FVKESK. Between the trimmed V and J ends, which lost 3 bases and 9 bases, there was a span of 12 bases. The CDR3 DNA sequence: TGTGCCAGCAGCCACAGTACTATCGGTGAGCAGTTCTTC. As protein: CASSHSTIGEQFF.

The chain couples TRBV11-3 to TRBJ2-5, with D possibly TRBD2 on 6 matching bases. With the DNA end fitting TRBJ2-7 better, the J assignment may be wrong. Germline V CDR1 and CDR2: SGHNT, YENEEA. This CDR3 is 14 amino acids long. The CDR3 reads CASSFGGVENEQYF. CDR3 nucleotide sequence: TGTGCCAGCAGCTTTGGCGGGGTGGAGAACGAGCAGTACTTC.

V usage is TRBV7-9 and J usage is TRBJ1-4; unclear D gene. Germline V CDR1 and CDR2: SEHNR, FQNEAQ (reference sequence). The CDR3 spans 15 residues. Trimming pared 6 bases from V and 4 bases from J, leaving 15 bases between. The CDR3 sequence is CASRSGGSGNEKLFF. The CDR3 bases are TGTGCCAGCAGATCTGGAGGGTCTGGTAATGAAAAACTGTTTTTT.

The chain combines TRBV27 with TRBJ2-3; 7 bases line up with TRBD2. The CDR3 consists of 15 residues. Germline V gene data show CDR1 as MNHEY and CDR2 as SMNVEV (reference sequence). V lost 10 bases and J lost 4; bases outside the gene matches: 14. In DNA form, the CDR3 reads TGTGCCACCAAACATTATGAGGGAGGGGCAGATACGCAGTATTTT. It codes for CATKHYEGGADTQYF.

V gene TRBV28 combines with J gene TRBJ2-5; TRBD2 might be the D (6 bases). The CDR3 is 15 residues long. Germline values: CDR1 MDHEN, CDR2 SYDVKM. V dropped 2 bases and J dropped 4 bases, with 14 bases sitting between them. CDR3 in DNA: TGTGCCAGCAGTTTAGGGCCCCCCGGGGGAGAGACCCAGTACTTC. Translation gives CASSLGPPGGETQYF.

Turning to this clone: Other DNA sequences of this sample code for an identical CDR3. CDR3 nucleotides: TGTGCCAGCAGTGAACGGGCTAGCGGGAGCTCCTACAATGAGCAGTTCTTC. This sequence encodes CASSERASGSSYNEQFF. V gene TRBV6-1 combines with J gene TRBJ2-1; TRBD2 aligns across 10 bases. The V and J ends lost 2 bases and 0 bases, in that order; junction bases with no gene match: 4. Germline V CDR1 and CDR2: MNHNS, SASEGT. The CDR3 consists of 17 residues.

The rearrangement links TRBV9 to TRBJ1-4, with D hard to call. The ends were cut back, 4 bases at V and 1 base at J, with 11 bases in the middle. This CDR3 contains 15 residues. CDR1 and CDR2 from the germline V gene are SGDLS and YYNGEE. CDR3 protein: CASSPQSRTNEKLFF. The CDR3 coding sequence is TGTGCCAGCAGCCCCCAATCCAGAACTAATGAAAAACTGTTTTTT.

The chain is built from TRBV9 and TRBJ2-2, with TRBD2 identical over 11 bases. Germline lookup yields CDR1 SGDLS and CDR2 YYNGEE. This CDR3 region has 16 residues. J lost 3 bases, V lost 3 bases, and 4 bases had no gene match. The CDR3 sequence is CASSGGTSGYTGELFF. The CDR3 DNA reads TGTGCCAGCAGCGGGGGGACTAGCGGTTACACCGGGGAGCTGTTTTTT.

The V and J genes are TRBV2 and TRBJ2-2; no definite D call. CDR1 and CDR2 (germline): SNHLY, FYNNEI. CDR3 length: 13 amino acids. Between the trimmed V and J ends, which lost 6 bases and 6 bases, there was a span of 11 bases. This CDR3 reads CASSLQVAGELFF. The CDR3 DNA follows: TGTGCCAGCAGCCTCCAGGTGGCCGGGGAGCTGTTTTTT.

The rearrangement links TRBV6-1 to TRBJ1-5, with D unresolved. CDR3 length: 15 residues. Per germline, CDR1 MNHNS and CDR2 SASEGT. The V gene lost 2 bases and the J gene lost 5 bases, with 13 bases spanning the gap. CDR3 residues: CASSESGRSYQPQHF. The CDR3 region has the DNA TGTGCCAGCAGTGAATCAGGCAGGTCCTATCAGCCCCAGCATTTT.

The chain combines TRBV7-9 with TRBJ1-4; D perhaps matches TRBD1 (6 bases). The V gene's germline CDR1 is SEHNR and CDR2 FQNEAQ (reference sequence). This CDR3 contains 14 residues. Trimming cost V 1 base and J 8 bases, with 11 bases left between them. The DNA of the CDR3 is TGTGCCAGCAGCTTAGGTCGGCAGGGGGAAAAACTGTTTTTT. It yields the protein CASSLGRQGEKLFF.

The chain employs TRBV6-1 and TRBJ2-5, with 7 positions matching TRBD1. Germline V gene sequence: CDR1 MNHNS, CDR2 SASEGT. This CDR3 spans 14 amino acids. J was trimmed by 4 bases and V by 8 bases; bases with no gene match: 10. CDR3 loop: CASYRGNRGETQYF. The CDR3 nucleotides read TGTGCCAGCTACAGGGGTAATAGGGGAGAGACCCAGTACTTC.

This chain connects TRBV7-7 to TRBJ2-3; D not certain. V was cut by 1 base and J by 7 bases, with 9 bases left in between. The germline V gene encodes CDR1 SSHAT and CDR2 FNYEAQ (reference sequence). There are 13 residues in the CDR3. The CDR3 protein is CASSLDRGNTQYF. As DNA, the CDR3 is TGTGCCAGCAGCTTAGACAGAGGCAATACGCAGTATTTT.

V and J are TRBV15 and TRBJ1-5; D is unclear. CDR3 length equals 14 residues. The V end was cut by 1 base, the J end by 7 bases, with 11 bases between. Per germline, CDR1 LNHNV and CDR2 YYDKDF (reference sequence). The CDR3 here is CATSRVGWEQPQHF. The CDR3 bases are TGTGCCACCAGCAGAGTGGGATGGGAACAGCCCCAGCATTTT.

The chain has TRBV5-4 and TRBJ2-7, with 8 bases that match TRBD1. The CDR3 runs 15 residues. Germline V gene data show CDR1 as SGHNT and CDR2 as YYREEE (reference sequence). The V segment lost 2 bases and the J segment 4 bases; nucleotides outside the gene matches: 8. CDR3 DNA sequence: TGTGCCAGCAGCTTACCGGGACAGGTTGGATACGAGCAGTACTTC. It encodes CASSLPGQVGYEQYF.

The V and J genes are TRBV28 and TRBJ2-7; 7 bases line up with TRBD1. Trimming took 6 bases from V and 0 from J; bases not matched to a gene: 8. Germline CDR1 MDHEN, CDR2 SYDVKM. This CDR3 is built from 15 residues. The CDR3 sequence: CASRPTGTSSYEQYF. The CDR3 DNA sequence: TGTGCCAGCAGACCGACAGGGACCAGCTCCTACGAGCAGTACTTC.